Listed below are T cell receptor beta chains from one sample, sequenced in a study of cytomegalovirus exposure and HLA in healthy donors. Profiled with immunoSEQ multiplex PCR; TCRdb holds only in-frame clones, not every one. The repertoire holds under 200,000 clones, with nearly 80% as singletons. Sequenced sample: PBMCs. These TCRs come from a man aged 45-65 years in good health and CMV-seropositive. Each CDR3 is given with its conserved first and last residue. A D gene is named only where the DNA matches it firmly. Clone size, where shown, is once, few, many, or a class for clones that have expanded.

CDR3 length: 16
clone size: NA
J gene: TRBJ1-6
V gene: TRBV4-2
D gene: NA
CDR3 DNA: TGTGCCAGCAGCCAAGATTTGATTCGGGGGGATTCACCCCTCCACTTT
CDR3 protein: CASSQDLIRGDSPLHF

CDR3 length: 14
clone size: NA
J gene: TRBJ1-1
V gene: TRBV5-1
D gene: TRBD1
CDR3 DNA: TGCGCCAGCAGCCCTACAGGGGTTGGCGAGAAAGCTTTCTTT
CDR3 protein: CASSPTGVGEKAFF

CDR3 length: 16
clone size: NA
J gene: TRBJ1-1
V gene: TRBV6-5
D gene: TRBD1
CDR3 DNA: TGTGCCAGCAGTTACTTGACAGGGGGCCTGAACACTGAAGCTTTCTTT
CDR3 protein: CASSYLTGGLNTEAFF

CDR3 length: 15
clone size: NA
J gene: TRBJ1-2
V gene: TRBV11-3
D gene: NA
CDR3 DNA: TGTGCCAGCAGCTTAGAGCCGGGAGGGTACTATGGCTACACCTTC
CDR3 protein: CASSLEPGGYYGYTF

CDR3 length: 13
clone size: NA
J gene: TRBJ1-2
V gene: TRBV2
D gene: TRBD1
CDR3 DNA: TGTGCCAGCAGTCCAGACAGGGACGGTGGCTACACCTTC
CDR3 protein: CASSPDRDGGYTF

CDR3 length: 15
clone size: NA
J gene: TRBJ1-5
V gene: TRBV5-4
D gene: NA
CDR3 DNA: TGTGCCAGCAGCTTGGGGGGCAGCGACAATCAGCCCCAGCATTTT
CDR3 protein: CASSLGGSDNQPQHF

CDR3 length: 13
clone size: NA
J gene: TRBJ1-3
V gene: TRBV5-1
D gene: NA
CDR3 DNA: TGCGCCAGCAGCCCGAGACAGGGAAACACCATATATTTT
CDR3 protein: CASSPRQGNTIYF

CDR3 length: 14
clone size: NA
J gene: TRBJ2-1
V gene: TRBV6-1
D gene: TRBD1
CDR3 DNA: TGTGCCAGCAGTGACAGGGGGAGAGTGAATGAGCAGTTCTTC
CDR3 protein: CASSDRGRVNEQFF

CDR3 length: 16
clone size: NA
J gene: TRBJ2-3
V gene: TRBV2
D gene: NA
CDR3 DNA: TGTGCCAGCAGTGATGGACTTTCAGTGGGCACAGATACGCAGTATTTT
CDR3 protein: CASSDGLSVGTDTQYF

CDR3 length: 16
clone size: once
J gene: TRBJ2-3
V gene: TRBV9
D gene: NA
CDR3 DNA: TGTGCCAGCAGCGTTTGGACAGCGGCCTCATGGGATACGCAGTATTTT
CDR3 protein: CASSVWTAASWDTQYF

CDR3 length: 15
clone size: NA
J gene: TRBJ2-7
V gene: TRBV29-1
D gene: TRBD2
CDR3 DNA: TGCAGCGTTTCGAAGCGGGGGCCCTCCGGCGTCGAGCAGTACTTC
CDR3 protein: CSVSKRGPSGVEQYF

CDR3 length: 15
clone size: NA
J gene: TRBJ1-1
V gene: TRBV7-6
D gene: NA
CDR3 DNA: TGTGCCAGCAGCTTAGCAGACAGCCTGGGAACTGAAGCTTTCTTT
CDR3 protein: CASSLADSLGTEAFF

CDR3 length: 14
clone size: few
J gene: TRBJ1-5
V gene: TRBV19
D gene: TRBD1
CDR3 DNA: TGTGCCAGTAGTATGGGGACAGGGGTTCAGCCCCAGCATTTT
CDR3 protein: CASSMGTGVQPQHF

CDR3 length: 14
clone size: NA
J gene: TRBJ1-2
V gene: TRBV5-1
D gene: TRBD1
CDR3 DNA: TGCGCCAGCAGTCCGGGACAGGGTAACTATGGCTACACCTTC
CDR3 protein: CASSPGQGNYGYTF

CDR3 length: 16
clone size: once
J gene: TRBJ2-5
V gene: TRBV7-2
D gene: TRBD1
CDR3 DNA: TGTGCCAGCAGCAGACGGACCGGGACAGGCCAAGAGACCCAGTACTTC
CDR3 protein: CASSRRTGTGQETQYF

CDR3 length: 13
clone size: NA
J gene: TRBJ2-3
V gene: TRBV6-1
D gene: NA
CDR3 DNA: TGTGTCCTGACTGCTGGGGCCACAGATACGCAGTATTTT
CDR3 protein: CVLTAGATDTQYF

CDR3 length: 14
clone size: NA
J gene: TRBJ1-6
V gene: TRBV4-2
D gene: NA
CDR3 DNA: TGTGCCAGCAGAAAGGGAGATTTGAATTCACCCCTCCACTTT
CDR3 protein: CASRKGDLNSPLHF

CDR3 length: 14
clone size: NA
J gene: TRBJ1-2
V gene: TRBV19
D gene: NA
CDR3 DNA: TGTGCCAGTACCATAGGTCCCGGAGCCTATGGCTACACCTTC
CDR3 protein: CASTIGPGAYGYTF

CDR3 length: 14
clone size: once
J gene: TRBJ2-1
V gene: TRBV19
D gene: NA
CDR3 DNA: TGTGCCAGTAATAAGGGGCAATCCTACAATGAGCAGTTCTTC
CDR3 protein: CASNKGQSYNEQFF

CDR3 length: 15
clone size: NA
J gene: TRBJ2-1
V gene: TRBV5-1
D gene: TRBD1
CDR3 DNA: TGCGCCAGCAGCTCACGGACAGGGGCTGTCAATGAGCAGTTCTTC
CDR3 protein: CASSSRTGAVNEQFF

CDR3 length: 14
clone size: NA
J gene: TRBJ1-2
V gene: TRBV28
D gene: NA
CDR3 DNA: TGTGCCAGCAGTTTCGGAGACAGGCCCTATGGCTACACCTTC
CDR3 protein: CASSFGDRPYGYTF

CDR3 length: 15
clone size: NA
J gene: TRBJ2-7
V gene: TRBV5-5
D gene: NA
CDR3 DNA: TGTGCCAGCAGCTTGGGGCAGGGTGTCGCCTACGAGCAGTACTTC
CDR3 protein: CASSLGQGVAYEQYF

CDR3 length: 12
clone size: NA
J gene: TRBJ1-1
V gene: TRBV14
D gene: NA
CDR3 DNA: TGTGCCAGCAGCCAAGGAGGCTCTGAAGCTTTCTTT
CDR3 protein: CASSQGGSEAFF

CDR3 length: 13
clone size: few
J gene: TRBJ1-1
V gene: TRBV6-1
D gene: NA
CDR3 DNA: TGTGCCAGCAAAACAGGGCTTGAGACTGAAGCTTTCTTT
CDR3 protein: CASKTGLETEAFF

CDR3 length: 21
clone size: NA
J gene: TRBJ2-3
V gene: TRBV7-6
D gene: TRBD2
CDR3 DNA: TGTGCCAGCAGCCCCTTGAGACTAGCGGGGGGGCGCCCGGGTAGCACAGATACGCAGTATTTT
CDR3 protein: CASSPLRLAGGRPGSTDTQYF

CDR3 length: 15
clone size: NA
J gene: TRBJ2-2
V gene: TRBV4-3
D gene: TRBD1
CDR3 DNA: TGCGCCAGCAATGAGGGGACAGGATGGACCGGGGAGCTGTTTTTT
CDR3 protein: CASNEGTGWTGELFF